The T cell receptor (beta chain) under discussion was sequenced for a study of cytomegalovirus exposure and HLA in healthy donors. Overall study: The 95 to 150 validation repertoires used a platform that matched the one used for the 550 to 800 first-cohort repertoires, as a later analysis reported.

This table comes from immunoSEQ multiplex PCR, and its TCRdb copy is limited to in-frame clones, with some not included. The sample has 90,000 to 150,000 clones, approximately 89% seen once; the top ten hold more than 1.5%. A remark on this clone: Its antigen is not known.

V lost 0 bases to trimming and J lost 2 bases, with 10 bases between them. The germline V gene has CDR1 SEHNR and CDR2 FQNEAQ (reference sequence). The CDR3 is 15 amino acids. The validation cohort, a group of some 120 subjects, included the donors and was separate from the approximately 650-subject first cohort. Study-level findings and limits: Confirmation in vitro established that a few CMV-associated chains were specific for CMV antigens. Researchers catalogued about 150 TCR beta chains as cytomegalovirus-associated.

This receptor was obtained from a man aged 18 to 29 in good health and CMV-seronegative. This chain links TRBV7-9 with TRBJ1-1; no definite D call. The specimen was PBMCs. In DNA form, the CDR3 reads TGTGCCAGCAGCTTAGCCTCGACGGGAAACACTGAAGCTTTCTTT. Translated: CASSLASTGNTEAFF.